This T cell receptor beta chain was recovered during a study of T cell responses to AZD1222 COVID-19 vaccine. The V gene lost 5 bases and the J gene lost 3 bases, with 7 bases spanning the gap. The CDR3 is 12 residues long. CDR1 is MDHEN and CDR2 is SYDVKM in the germline V gene. The table lists this clone with a count of one. The protocol was immunoSEQ multiplex PCR, while the TCRdb copy is restricted to in-frame clones and leaves out a portion. The data hold 150,000 to 200,000 clones, with 87% observed a single time. The chain links TRBV28 to TRBJ1-2; no firm D call. The TCR originated in an adult in good health. Sample: peripheral blood, taken on day 0 of MenACWY control vaccination. CDR3 protein: CASSTLDYGYTF. The CDR3 DNA sequence: TGTGCCAGCAGTACACTCGACTATGGCTACACCTTC.